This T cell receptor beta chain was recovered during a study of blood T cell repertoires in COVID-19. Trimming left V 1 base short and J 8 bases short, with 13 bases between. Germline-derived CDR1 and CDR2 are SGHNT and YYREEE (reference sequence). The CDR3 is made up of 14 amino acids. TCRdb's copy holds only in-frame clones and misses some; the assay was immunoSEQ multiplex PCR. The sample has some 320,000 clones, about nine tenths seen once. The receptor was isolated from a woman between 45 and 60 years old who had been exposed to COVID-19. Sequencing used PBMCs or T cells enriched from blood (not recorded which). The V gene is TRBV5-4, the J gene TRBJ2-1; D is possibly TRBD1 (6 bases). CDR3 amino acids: CASSLTGTRDEQFF. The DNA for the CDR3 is TGTGCCAGCAGCTTGACCGGGACAAGGGATGAGCAGTTCTTC.